The clone carrying this T cell receptor (beta chain) has only a few counts. Its antigen remains unidentified. Trimming took 7 bases from V and 1 from J, leaving 13 bases between them. CDR1 is MNHEY, CDR2 SVGAGI, per germline. The CDR3 length is 14 residues. Investigators reverse transcribed all isolated RNA, so they sequenced expressed TCRB transcripts. Clones were sequenced by immunoSEQ multiplex PCR, and TCRdb holds only the in-frame ones, with some missing. The sample has 600,000 to 700,000 clones, 9.5% to 15% seen once; the top ten hold more than 0.1%. The data were obtained in a study of beta chain features in type 1 diabetes. On the study more broadly: The number of sorted cells examined across all samples was approximately 100 million.

It was via CD45RO/CCR7/CD25/CD127/CD95/CD27 that CD4+ naive, central memory, regulatory and stem cell-like memory cells were sorted. Study outcomes and limitations: No resolution was reached here on whether HLA type influences TCRB rearrangement. Within each of all four CD4+ subsets, Type 1 diabetes patients had TCRB CDR3s that were moderately but significantly shorter. Patients with type 1 diabetes carried fewer insertions and had more deletions at their VDJ junctions.

This TCR came from a man in his thirties or forties with type 1 diabetes. This chain connects TRBV6-5 to TRBJ1-1; no clear D gene. The specimen was naive CD4+ T cells from blood. CDR3 in amino acids: CASKDGETNTEAFF. As DNA, the CDR3 is TGTGCCAGCAAGGATGGGGAAACGAACACTGAAGCTTTCTTT.